This T cell receptor beta chain is drawn from a study of blood T cell repertoires in COVID-19. Looking at the study overall: Samples taken during acute and convalescent COVID-19 were collected in the United States, Italy and Spain.

Methods used by the authors: Amplified reference gene primers provided the basis for estimating nucleated cell counts. TCRdb keeps only in-frame clones here, not all; method: immunoSEQ multiplex PCR. The V and J calls and clone size were taken over from that table, and D and trimming were inferred from the DNA. This sample carries about 120,000 clones, 60% to 80% of them seen once, and the ten largest clones take 5.5%. Between the trimmed V and J ends, which lost 1 base and 5 bases, there was a span of 7 bases. Germline V CDR1 and CDR2: SGHDT, YYEEEE. This CDR3 comprises 12 residues. V gene TRBV5-6 combines with J gene TRBJ2-7; D call uncertain. The sequence derives from a man aged 55 to 69 with acute or convalescent COVID-19. Material: peripheral blood. The CDR3 reads CASSLSENEQYF. The CDR3 region has the DNA TGTGCCAGCAGCTTGTCCGAGAACGAGCAGTACTTC.